Listed here are 26 T cell receptor delta chains from one sample, sequenced in a study of Vδ1+ human thymocytes. General study findings and limits: In the thymus, TRG and TRD repertoires looked highly polyclonal with Gaussian CDR3 lengths.

RNA was extracted from the cells and then reverse transcribed. The CDR3 regions were amplified by multiplex PCR from V-gene primers to a constant-region primer. TCRdb used CATT to re-call clones from the multiplex PCR reads. The table lists about 55,000 delta-chain clones, approximately 15% of them singletons. No antigens are known for them. The source material was Vdelta1+ gamma-delta thymocytes from the thymus. Documented subset: FACS-sorted CD3+ TCRalphabeta- TCRVdelta1+ TCRVdelta2- thymocytes. The receptor source for this set is a boy in the first two years of life who had congenital heart surgery.

The J gene is TRDJ1, the V gene TRDV1, with TRDD3 as a possible D gene (5 bases). Germline V gives CDR1 TSWWSYY, CDR2 QGS. The CDR3 length is 16 residues. Trimming removed 7 bases from V and 2 bases from J, with 20 bases in between. In DNA, the CDR3 is TGTGCTCTTGAGGAGGCCGGTGGAGGGGGTACCGATAAACTCATCTTT. Translating it yields CALEEAGGGGTDKLIF.

The rearrangement links TRDV1 to TRDJ1; TRDD3 matches 11 bases. The CDR3 length is 17 residues. Trimming removed 3 bases from V and 7 bases from J; junction bases left unmatched: 13. Germline V lookup: CDR1 TSWWSYY, CDR2 QGS. The CDR3 loop reads CALGDLAFRLGDIKLIF. CDR3 DNA: TGTGCTCTTGGGGACCTCGCCTTCAGACTGGGGGATATTAAACTCATCTTT.

This clone came up a few times. This may be a read error, as it is one base from a much larger clone. Other DNA sequences within the sample encode an identical CDR3. This chain links TRDV2 with TRDJ1; 12 positions agree with TRDD3. After removal of 7 bases from V and 2 bases from J, the junction contained 7 bases not matched to a gene. The V gene's germline CDR1 is GEAIGNYY and CDR2 EKD. This CDR3 is 15 amino acids long. This CDR3 is CAWDHWGIPTDKLIF. The CDR3 region has the DNA TGTGCCTGGGACCACTGGGGGATACCTACCGATAAACTCATCTTT.

The genes are TRDV1 and TRDJ1, with unresolved D. Germline V gene data show CDR1 as TSWWSYY and CDR2 as QGS. This CDR3 spans 15 amino acids. Trimming left V 1 base short and J 7 bases short, with 16 bases between. The CDR3 protein is CALGEHPLRISKLIF. The CDR3 DNA is TGTGCTCTTGGGGAACACCCCCTCAGGATCAGTAAACTCATCTTT.

The gene calls are TRDV1 and TRDJ2; 9 bases fit TRDD3. V trimming: 5 bases; J trimming: 4 bases; junction bases outside the gene matches: 17. This CDR3 region has 19 residues. CDR1 is TSWWSYY and CDR2 is QGS in the germline V gene. The CDR3 DNA sequence: TGTGCTCTTGGGAACCCTATACACCCGGGGATACGCAGGACAGCACAACTCTTCTTT. It is translated as CALGNPIHPGIRRTAQLFF.

This chain links TRDV1 with TRDJ1; 11 nucleotides match TRDD3. The CDR3 has 19 amino acids. Germline V lookup: CDR1 TSWWSYY, CDR2 QGS. J was trimmed by 6 bases and V by 0 bases; bases with no gene match: 15. CDR3 nucleotides: TGTGCTCTTGGGGAACTAGCGTCCTATGGGGGATACGCGGAGAATAAACTCATCTTT. This codes for CALGELASYGGYAENKLIF.

This chain joins TRDV1 and TRDJ1, with 12 bases identical to TRDD3. CDR1 and CDR2 (germline): TSWWSYY, QGS. J gave up 1 base and V 4 bases, and 22 bases lay outside the gene matches. This CDR3 has 22 residues. This CDR3 reads CALGGRLSYTGGYFSVTDKLIF. Written as DNA, the CDR3 is TGTGCTCTTGGGGGCCGCCTTTCCTACACTGGGGGATACTTCTCGGTCACCGATAAACTCATCTTT.

The V gene is TRDV1, the J gene TRDJ1; 7 bases are a match to TRDD3. The CDR3 runs 15 residues. Germline V gene sequence: CDR1 TSWWSYY, CDR2 QGS. V lost 2 bases to trimming and J lost 4 bases; unmatched junction nucleotides: 7. CDR3 in amino acids: CALGESLGASDKLIF. The CDR3 DNA is TGTGCTCTTGGGGAAAGTCTGGGGGCAAGCGATAAACTCATCTTT.

There are a few counts of this clone. This sequence joins TRDV1 and TRDJ1; D possibly corresponds to TRDD3 (6 bases). The CDR3 length is 14 residues. The germline CDR1 and CDR2 sequences are TSWWSYY and QGS. V was cut by 5 bases and J by 6 bases, with 16 bases left in between. This CDR3 reads CALGNPLGDYKLIF. The CDR3 DNA follows: TGTGCTCTTGGGAACCCCCTCGGGGATTATAAACTCATCTTT.

V gene TRDV3 combines with J gene TRDJ1; 12 bases are a match to TRDD3. Germline trimming cut 0 bases from V and 4 bases from J; bases unmatched to any gene: 15. The germline gives CDR1 TVYSNPD, CDR2 GDNSRS (reference sequence). The CDR3 consists of 18 residues. CDR3 loop: CAFRYLVWGIRVVDKLIF. The DNA for the CDR3 is TGTGCCTTTAGATACCTAGTCTGGGGGATACGCGTAGTCGATAAACTCATCTTT.

This clone was observed a few times. The genes are TRDV1 and TRDJ1, with D perhaps TRDD3 (6 bases). The CDR3 contains 13 residues. The V end lost 7 bases, the J end lost 3 bases, and 12 bases lay between the germline ends. Germline assignment: CDR1 TSWWSYY and CDR2 QGS. For the CDR3, the DNA is TGTGCTCTTGTTACAGGGGGAGCCGATAAACTCATCTTT. Its translation: CALVTGGADKLIF.

This clone turned up a few times. The rearrangement links TRDV1 to TRDJ1; 10 bases align to TRDD3. In germline, CDR1 is TSWWSYY, CDR2 QGS. There are 18 residues in the CDR3. Germline trimming cut 3 bases from V and 2 bases from J; bases unmatched to any gene: 12. The CDR3 bases are TGTGCTCTTGGGGAGAGTAAAACGGGGGATACGAGGACCGATAAACTCATCTTT. Protein sequence: CALGESKTGDTRTDKLIF.

The rearrangement uses TRDV1 and TRDJ1; the D gene is possibly TRDD3 (5 bases). Germline lookup yields CDR1 TSWWSYY and CDR2 QGS. V was clipped by 2 bases and J by 0 bases, with 10 bases between them. This CDR3 spans 15 amino acids. CDR3: CALGESLGYTDKLIF. The CDR3 DNA is TGTGCTCTTGGGGAATCTCTGGGTTACACCGATAAACTCATCTTT.

The V gene is TRDV1, the J gene TRDJ1, with 9 bases aligning to TRDD3. In germline, CDR1 is TSWWSYY, CDR2 QGS. V shed 4 bases, J shed 2 bases, and the junction held 14 bases outside the gene matches. CDR3 length equals 18 residues. CDR3 sequence reads: CALGGLKVLWGITDKLIF. The DNA of the CDR3 is TGTGCTCTTGGGGGACTTAAGGTGCTATGGGGGATAACCGATAAACTCATCTTT.

Worth noting for this clone: Other DNA sequences in the sample encode the same CDR3. The chain uses TRDV1 and TRDJ1, with 7 bases matching TRDD3. V lost 0 bases, J lost 11 bases, and 9 bases stayed unmatched. CDR1 and CDR2 (germline): TSWWSYY, QGS. The CDR3 runs 14 residues. The CDR3 here is CALGELKGGFRLIF. CDR3 bases: TGTGCTCTTGGGGAACTTAAAGGGGGATTTCGGCTCATCTTT.

In this sample, this clone turned up a few times. The DNA is left out, because the CDR3 cannot be placed on it with certainty; the CDR3 is given as TCRdb lists it. The genes are TRAV29/DV5 and TRDJ1; TRDD3, the D gene given by the table, was not confirmed from the DNA. From its first to its last residue, the CDR3 has 17 amino acids. CDR1 NSMFDY and CDR2 ISSIKDK come from the germline V gene. CDR3: CSVLLCSRIEPTDKLIF.

V and J are TRDV1 and TRDJ1; unclear D gene. V lost 9 bases and J 2 bases, leaving 16 bases between the germline ends. Germline loops: CDR1 TSWWSYY, CDR2 QGS. The CDR3 spans 14 residues. The CDR3 reads CALPDGSRTDKLIF. The CDR3 DNA is TGTGCTCTCCCTGACGGATCCAGGACCGATAAACTCATCTTT.

A few counts support this clone. The chain couples TRDV1 to TRDJ1; maybe TRDD2 (8 bases). V lost 5 bases and J lost 8, with 42 bases in between. The CDR3 has 22 amino acids. Germline V lookup: CDR1 TSWWSYY, CDR2 QGS. CDR3 in DNA: TGTGCTCTTGGGTCCCGCCTTCCTAGTCACCGGGGGATGTTTACTCGGGGCTCAAAACTCATCTTT. Amino acids: CALGSRLPSHRGMFTRGSKLIF.

This clone occurred a few times. The V gene is TRDV1, the J gene TRDJ1, with TRDD2 identical over 9 bases. The CDR3 is 18 residues long. The germline V gene has CDR1 TSWWSYY and CDR2 QGS. V was clipped by 3 bases and J by 3 bases; unmatched bases: 14. CDR3 sequence (DNA): TGTGCTCTTGGGGAGGCCTTCCTACGCTACTGGGGAGCCGATAAACTCATCTTT. Residues: CALGEAFLRYWGADKLIF.

The V call is TRDV1, the J call TRDJ1; 9 bases are shared with TRDD3. Germline V gives CDR1 TSWWSYY, CDR2 QGS. Germline trimming cut 6 bases from V and 0 bases from J; bases unmatched to any gene: 32. The CDR3 covers 24 residues. CDR3 sequence (DNA): TGTGCTCTTGGAGACCCCACCTACGACCTACTGGGGGAGACCAGAACGCCGTACACCGATAAACTCATCTTT. This gives the protein CALGDPTYDLLGETRTPYTDKLIF.

This clone was seen more than once but under ten times. The V gene is TRDV1, the J gene TRDJ1; possible D gene TRDD2, 5 bases. Germline V gene lookup returns CDR1 TSWWSYY and CDR2 QGS. CDR3 length: 15 residues. V lost 3 bases and J 5 bases, leaving 16 bases between the germline ends. This chain's CDR3 is CALGDSTSYNDKLIF. The DNA for the CDR3 is TGTGCTCTTGGGGATTCAACCTCCTATAATGATAAACTCATCTTT.

The chain carries TRDV1 and TRDJ1; D perhaps matches TRDD3 (5 bases). Trimming stripped 2 bases from V and 5 bases from J, with 24 bases between. This CDR3 spans 18 amino acids. Germline V lookup: CDR1 TSWWSYY, CDR2 QGS. DNA of the CDR3: TGTGCTCTTGGGGAATCGCCCGTACCGGGGGTCCCGGTTGATAAACTCATCTTT. This codes for CALGESPVPGVPVDKLIF.

This clone has only a few counts. The chain combines TRDV1 with TRDJ1, with TRDD3 identical over 7 bases. J lost 0 bases, V lost 0 bases, and 19 bases had no gene match. CDR1 TSWWSYY and CDR2 QGS come from the germline V gene. This CDR3 has 21 residues. The CDR3 region has the DNA TGTGCTCTTGGGGAACTTCCTCGGTTTTCTGCTGGGGGGACGTACACCGATAAACTCATCTTT. Its translation is CALGELPRFSAGGTYTDKLIF.

The chain uses TRDV1 and TRDJ1; 12 bases line up with TRDD3. CDR1 TSWWSYY and CDR2 QGS come from the germline V gene. Trimming at V came to 2 bases and at J to 1 base, leaving 23 bases not matched to a gene. This CDR3 contains 23 residues. This chain's CDR3 is CALGEDYAPLLGDTVTGTDKLIF. DNA of the CDR3: TGTGCTCTTGGGGAAGACTACGCCCCTTTACTGGGGGATACCGTTACGGGCACCGATAAACTCATCTTT.

The rearrangement uses TRDV1 and TRDJ1; 10 bases agree with TRDD3. Germline CDR1 reads TSWWSYY; CDR2 reads QGS. The length of the CDR3 is 16 residues. With V trimmed by 2 bases and J by 4 bases, 7 bases remained unmatched. Written as DNA, the CDR3 is TGTGCTCTTGGGGAATTTGTCTACTGGGGGATCGATAAACTCATCTTT. It is translated as CALGEFVYWGIDKLIF.

J is TRDJ1 and V is TRDV1, with D perhaps matching TRDD3 (5 bases). CDR3 size: 18 residues. Germline V lookup: CDR1 TSWWSYY, CDR2 QGS. V lost 0 bases and J lost 0, with 17 bases in between. CDR3 sequence (DNA): TGTGCTCTTGGGGAACTCTTTACCGGGGAGGGCTACACCGATAAACTCATCTTT. Encoded protein: CALGELFTGEGYTDKLIF.